One and the same sample provided the 11 T cell receptor beta chains below, sequenced in a study of tissue T cells after allogeneic stem cell transplantation. TCRdb's table, derived via immunoSEQ multiplex PCR, lists solely in-frame clones and lacks some. The sample lists about 9,900 clones, roughly 56% seen once, with under 20% in the top ten. Sequencing was performed on tissue from the jejunum, taken at autopsy. All receptors come from a female donor older than 55 with lung cancer.

The V call is TRBV5-6, the J call TRBJ2-7, with 7 nucleotides matching TRBD1. The ends lost 3 bases at V and 2 bases at J; junction bases unmatched: 2. This CDR3 region has 13 residues. The germline gives CDR1 SGHDT, CDR2 YYEEEE. The CDR3 DNA is TGTGCCAGCAGCTCGGACAGGCCCTACGAGCAGTACTTC. Residues: CASSSDRPYEQYF.

This clone has just a few counts. The chain recombines TRBV7-6 with TRBJ2-3; D is unclear. V lost 1 base and J lost 2, with 10 bases in between. The germline V gene has CDR1 SGHVS and CDR2 FNYEAQ. This CDR3 has 15 amino acids. The DNA of the CDR3 is TGTGCCAGCAGCTTAGGGCTGCCGGCCACAGATACGCAGTATTTT. Protein product: CASSLGLPATDTQYF.

The J gene is TRBJ2-7, the V gene TRBV5-6, with D perhaps given as TRBD1 or TRBD2 (6 bases each). Per germline, CDR1 SGHDT and CDR2 YYEEEE. Trimming stripped 2 bases from V and 2 bases from J, with 14 bases between. The CDR3 consists of 15 residues. The CDR3 sequence is CASSFQGGGTYEQYF. In DNA form, the CDR3 reads TGTGCCAGCAGCTTCCAAGGGGGAGGCACCTACGAGCAGTACTTC.

There are a few counts of this clone. V usage is TRBV19 and J usage is TRBJ1-1; D is ambiguous. V was trimmed by 8 bases and J by 7 bases, leaving 11 bases between them. This CDR3 has 11 amino acids. In germline, CDR1 is LNHDA, CDR2 SQIVND (reference sequence). The CDR3: CASLRGREAFF. CDR3 DNA: TGTGCCAGTTTAAGAGGGCGTGAAGCTTTCTTT.

This clone was seen a few times. CDR3 nucleotide sequence: TGCGCCAGCAGCCAAGAAACCGGCGATGAGCAGTTCTTC. Protein: CASSQETGDEQFF. J is TRBJ2-1 and V is TRBV4-1; D not resolved. Germline values: CDR1 MGHRA, CDR2 YSYEKL. The V end lost 0 bases, the J end lost 8 bases, and 8 bases lay between the germline ends. The length of the CDR3 is 13 residues.

CDR3 in DNA: TGTGCCAGCAGCTTAGCGGGACGCCTGAACATGAACACTGAAGCTTTCTTT. Its protein is CASSLAGRLNMNTEAFF. The chain is built from TRBV7-8 and TRBJ1-1; maybe TRBD1 (5 bases). The germline V and J ends were trimmed by 0 bases and 0 bases, with 14 bases remaining between them. The germline CDR1 and CDR2 sequences are SGHVS and FQNEAQ. The length of the CDR3 is 17 residues.

V and J are TRBV29-1 and TRBJ1-2, with D maybe TRBD1 (6 bases). Germline CDR1 and CDR2: SQVTM and ANQGSEA. The CDR3 covers 15 residues. In DNA, the CDR3 is TGCCGCGGTGGGGGGGCGGGCCGCCTCTTCTATGGCTACACCTTC. This sequence encodes CRGGGAGRLFYGYTF.

The rearrangement uses TRBV28 and TRBJ2-1; D tentatively fits TRBD1 or TRBD2 (5 bases each). The CDR3 extends over 13 amino acids. V dropped 8 bases and J dropped 6 bases, with 14 bases sitting between them. The V gene's germline CDR1 is MDHEN and CDR2 SYDVKM. The CDR3 region has the DNA TGTGCCAGCCAGGGACGTAGGGGCAATGAGCAGTTCTTC. Protein sequence: CASQGRRGNEQFF.

The chain couples TRBV6-6 to TRBJ1-5; perhaps TRBD1 as D (5 bases). Germline lookup yields CDR1 MNHNY and CDR2 SVGAGI (reference sequence). Trimming cost V 6 bases and J 1 base, with 10 bases left between them. This CDR3 comprises 14 residues. CDR3: CASRPQGSNQPQHF. The CDR3 DNA reads TGTGCCAGCAGACCCCAGGGAAGCAATCAGCCCCAGCATTTT.

This clone was detected only a few times. This chain uses TRBV27 with TRBJ1-6; a weak D match, TRBD1 (5 bases). Germline V gene sequence: CDR1 MNHEY, CDR2 SMNVEV (reference sequence). The CDR3 contains 14 residues. V shed 2 bases and J shed 8 bases, with 10 bases lying between them. CDR3 sequence reads: CASSLRGFHSPLHF. CDR3 nucleotides: TGTGCCAGCAGTTTACGGGGGTTCCATTCACCCCTCCACTTT.

This clone has just a few counts. The V gene is TRBV7-2, the J gene TRBJ2-5; TRBD2 matches 9 bases. The trim removed 7 bases at V and 5 bases at J, leaving 8 bases unmatched. The germline V gene encodes CDR1 SGHTA and CDR2 FQGNSA. This CDR3 has 14 residues. CDR3 protein: CASKPSGALETQYF. The CDR3 coding sequence is TGTGCCAGCAAACCTAGCGGGGCCCTGGAGACCCAGTACTTC.